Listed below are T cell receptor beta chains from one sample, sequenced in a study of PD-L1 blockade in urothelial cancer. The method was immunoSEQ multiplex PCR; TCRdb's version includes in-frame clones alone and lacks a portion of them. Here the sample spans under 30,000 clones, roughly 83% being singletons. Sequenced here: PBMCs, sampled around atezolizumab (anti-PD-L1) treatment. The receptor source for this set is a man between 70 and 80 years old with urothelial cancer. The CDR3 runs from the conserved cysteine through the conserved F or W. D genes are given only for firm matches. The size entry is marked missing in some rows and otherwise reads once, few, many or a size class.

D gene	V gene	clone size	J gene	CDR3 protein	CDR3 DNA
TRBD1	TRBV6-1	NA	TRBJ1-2	CASSEMDRGYGYTF	TGTGCCAGCAGTGAAATGGACAGGGGTTATGGCTACACCTTC
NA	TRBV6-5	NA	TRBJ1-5	CASSLGTREGPQHF	TGTGCCAGCAGCCTCGGGACTAGAGAAGGGCCCCAGCATTTT
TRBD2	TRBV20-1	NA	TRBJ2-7	CTREGSYEQYF	TGCACGCGGGAGGGCTCCTACGAGCAGTACTTC
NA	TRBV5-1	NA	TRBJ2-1	CASSLGLQGINEQFF	TGCGCCAGCAGCTTGGGGTTACAGGGAATAAATGAGCAGTTCTTC
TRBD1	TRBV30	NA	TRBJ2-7	CAWGRSDRVDLSEQYF	TGTGCCTGGGGACGATCGGACAGGGTGGACCTGAGCGAGCAGTACTTC
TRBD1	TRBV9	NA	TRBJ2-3	CASSVRQGAGTDTQYF	TGTGCCAGCAGCGTAAGACAGGGGGCCGGCACAGATACGCAGTATTTT
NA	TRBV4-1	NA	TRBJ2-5	CASSRGDRTQYF	TGCGCCAGCAGCCGGGGAGATCGGACCCAGTACTTC
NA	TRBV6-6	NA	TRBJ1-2	CASSYGGEDYGYTF	TGTGCCAGCAGTTACGGAGGGGAGGACTATGGCTACACCTTC
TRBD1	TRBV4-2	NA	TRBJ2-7	CASSRDRAYEQYF	TGTGCCAGCAGCCGGGACAGGGCCTACGAGCAGTACTTC
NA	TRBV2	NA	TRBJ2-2	CASSEWRTPNTGELFF	TGTGCCAGCAGTGAATGGAGAACCCCGAACACCGGGGAGCTGTTTTTT
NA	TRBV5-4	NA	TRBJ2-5	CASSERQALQETQYF	TGTGCCAGCAGCGAGCGACAGGCCCTCCAAGAGACCCAGTACTTC
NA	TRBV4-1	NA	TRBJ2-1	CASSQGILAASYNEQFF	TGCGCCAGCAGCCAAGGGATACTAGCAGCCTCCTACAATGAGCAGTTCTTC
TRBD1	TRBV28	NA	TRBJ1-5	CASSTGASNQPQHF	TGTGCCAGCAGTACAGGGGCGAGCAATCAGCCCCAGCATTTT
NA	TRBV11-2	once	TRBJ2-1	CASSSREGVSYNEQFF	TGTGCCAGCAGCTCCCGAGAAGGGGTTTCCTACAATGAGCAGTTCTTC
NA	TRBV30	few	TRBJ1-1	CAWSVRGDTEAFF	TGTGCCTGGAGTGTAAGGGGTGACACTGAAGCTTTCTTT
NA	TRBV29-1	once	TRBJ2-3	CSVEPLGTTDTQYF	TGCAGCGTTGAACCCCTGGGGACAACAGATACGCAGTATTTT
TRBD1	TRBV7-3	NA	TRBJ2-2	CASSSTGSGELFF	TGTGCCAGCAGCTCGACAGGGTCCGGGGAGCTGTTTTTT
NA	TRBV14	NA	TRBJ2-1	CASSHPKTSPSYNEQFF	TGTGCCAGCAGCCATCCCAAGACTAGTCCCTCCTACAATGAGCAGTTCTTC
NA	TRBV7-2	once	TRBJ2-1	CASSLDGGSYNEQFF	TGTGCCAGCAGCTTAGACGGGGGCTCCTACAATGAGCAGTTCTTC
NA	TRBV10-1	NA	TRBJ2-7	CANNYEQYF	TGCGCCAACAATTACGAGCAGTACTTC
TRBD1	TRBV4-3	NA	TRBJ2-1	CASSQGMTGYPSPYNEQFF	TGCGCCAGCAGCCAGGGGATGACAGGGTACCCCAGCCCCTACAATGAGCAGTTCTTC
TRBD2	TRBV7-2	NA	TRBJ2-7	CASSFRREETYEQYF	TGTGCCAGCAGCTTCAGGCGGGAGGAAACCTACGAGCAGTACTTC
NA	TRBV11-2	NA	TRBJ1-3	CASSFSRVGNTIYF	TGTGCCAGCAGCTTTTCCAGGGTGGGAAACACCATATATTTT
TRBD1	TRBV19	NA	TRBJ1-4	CASSYTRQGSEKLFF	TGTGCCAGTAGTTACACCAGACAGGGGAGTGAAAAACTGTTTTTT
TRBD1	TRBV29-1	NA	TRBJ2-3	CSARDRSTDTQYF	TGCAGCGCTCGGGACAGGAGCACAGATACGCAGTATTTT
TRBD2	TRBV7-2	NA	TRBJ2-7	CASSLAGGMGEQYF	TGTGCCAGCAGCCTAGCGGGAGGGATGGGGGAGCAGTACTTC
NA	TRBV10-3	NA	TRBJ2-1	CAIRRELGEQFF	TGTGCCATCAGAAGGGAGTTGGGTGAGCAGTTCTTC
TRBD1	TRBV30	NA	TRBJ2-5	CAWSVHPPGQGRQETQYF	TGTGCCTGGAGTGTACACCCCCCGGGACAGGGGCGACAAGAGACCCAGTACTTC
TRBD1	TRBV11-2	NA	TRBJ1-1	CASSSRGQMNTEAFF	TGTGCCAGCAGCTCCCGGGGACAGATGAACACTGAAGCTTTCTTT
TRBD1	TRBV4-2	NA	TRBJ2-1	CASSPSDRGTGDEQFF	TGTGCCAGCAGCCCGTCAGACAGGGGGACAGGCGATGAGCAGTTCTTC
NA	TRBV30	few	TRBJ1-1	CAWSVQGAEAFF	TGTGCCTGGAGTGTACAGGGCGCTGAAGCTTTCTTT
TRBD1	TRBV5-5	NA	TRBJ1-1	CASSTGDRVNTEAFF	TGTGCCAGCAGCACGGGGGACAGGGTGAACACTGAAGCTTTCTTT
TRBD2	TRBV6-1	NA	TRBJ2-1	CASSERGGVDEQFF	TGTGCCAGCAGTGAGCGGGGGGGCGTCGATGAGCAGTTCTTC
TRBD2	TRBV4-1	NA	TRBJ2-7	CASSEGLAGGNDEQYF	TGCGCCAGCAGCGAGGGACTAGCGGGAGGAAACGACGAGCAGTACTTC
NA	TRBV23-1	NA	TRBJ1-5	CASSQFSEGNQPQHF	TGCGCCAGCAGTCAATTTTCAGAGGGCAATCAGCCCCAGCATTTT
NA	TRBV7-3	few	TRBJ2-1	CASSSVGGEQFF	TGTGCCAGCAGCTCGGTGGGGGGTGAGCAGTTCTTC
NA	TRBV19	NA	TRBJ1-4	CASSKLGGNDEKLFF	TGTGCCAGTAGTAAGCTGGGAGGGAACGATGAAAAACTGTTTTTT